This T cell receptor beta chain stems from a study of blood T cell repertoires in COVID-19. As for the study in general: Acute-phase and convalescent COVID-19 samples originated in the United States, Italy and Spain. From T cells, B-cell-depleted T cells, or PBMCs came the material, which was cDNA or gDNA.

Germline loops: CDR1 MGHRA, CDR2 YSYEKL. The CDR3 loop spans 17 amino acids. The V end was cut by 1 base, the J end by 1 base, with 14 bases between. In the original processing: Reference gene primer amplification yielded estimated nucleated cell counts. TCRdb's table, derived via immunoSEQ multiplex PCR, lists solely in-frame clones and lacks some. That table is the source of V, J and clone size, and D and trimming were worked out from the DNA. The table records some 76,000 clones, roughly 82% of them present only once. Material for sequencing was peripheral blood. The receptor's source is a man aged 50-59 years with acute or convalescent COVID-19. The chain carries TRBV4-1 and TRBJ2-1; D is perhaps TRBD2 (7 bases). CDR3 sequence: CASSQGSGRGSYNEQFF. CDR3 bases: TGCGCCAGCAGCCAAGGGTCAGGGAGGGGGTCCTACAATGAGCAGTTCTTC.